These 32 T cell receptor beta chains originate from one sample sequenced in a study of T-cell reconstitution after alpha-beta-depleted transplantation in children. The library targeted TCRbeta and was prepared with unique molecular identifiers. TCRdb reanalysed the PCR reads using MiXCR and keeps one entry per CDR3 protein. Among roughly 190,000 distinct CDR3 sequences, roughly 15% were seen once, and the ten largest hold approximately 13%. The sample here was PBMCs from the stem cell graft donor, taken from the stem cell graft. The receptors stem from a human donor who donated a stem cell graft to a child with acute lymphoblastic leukemia.

In this sample, this clonotype turned up many times. The chain has TRBV12-3 or TRBV12-4 and TRBJ2-1, with D maybe TRBD2 (5 bases). This CDR3 spans 15 amino acids. V was cut by 6 bases and J by 0 bases, with 12 bases left in between. The CDR3 DNA reads as TGTGCCAGCAGGGGAGCGATGGGCTCCTACAATGAGCAGTTCTTC. It translates to CASRGAMGSYNEQFF.

This clonotype has at least ten counts. V gene TRBV10-2 combines with J gene TRBJ2-4; the match to TRBD2 covers 7 bases. The germline V gene has CDR1 WSHSY and CDR2 SAAADI. The junction had 8 bases not matched to a gene; V was cut back by 0 bases and J by 6 bases. This CDR3 is built from 16 residues. The CDR3 DNA reads as TGCGCCAGCAGTGAGTCGGTGTGGGGCGGGAGAAACATTCAGTACTTC. It specifies CASSESVWGGRNIQYF.

Ten or more counts support this clonotype. The chain carries TRBV5-5 and TRBJ2-7; maybe TRBD2 (6 bases). The CDR3 extends over 15 amino acids. The germline CDR1 and CDR2 sequences are SGHKS and YYEKEE (reference sequence). Trimming took off 4 bases at V and 3 bases at J, with 17 bases between the two ends. The CDR3 reads CASSPMGTGDYEQYF. CDR3 bases: TGTGCCAGCAGCCCCATGGGGACTGGGGACTACGAGCAGTACTTC.

This clonotype was observed many times. The chain combines TRBV20-1 with TRBJ1-1, with 7 bases matching TRBD1. The CDR3 is 17 residues long. V lost 0 bases and J lost 1; bases outside the gene matches: 11. Germline V gene data show CDR1 as DFQATT and CDR2 as SNEGSKA (reference sequence). CDR3 sequence (DNA): TGCAGTGCTAGAGATATGCAGGGGGTGGATAAGAACACTGAAGCTTTCTTT. Translating it yields CSARDMQGVDKNTEAFF.

This clonotype has a count of ten or more. V gene TRBV5-1 combines with J gene TRBJ2-3, with 8 bases fitting TRBD2. V lost 0 bases and J lost 0; bases outside the gene matches: 3. Germline V lookup: CDR1 SGHRS, CDR2 YFSETQ. The CDR3 extends over 16 amino acids. The CDR3 nucleotides are TGCGCCAGCAGCTTGGATGGACTAGCTAGCACAGATACGCAGTATTTT. As protein: CASSLDGLASTDTQYF. The full variable domain, in which reference TRBV5-1 and TRBJ2-3 provide the parts outside the CDR3, is KAGVTQTPRYLIKTRGQQVTLSCSPISGHRSVSWYQQTPGQGLQFLFEYFSETQRNKGNFPGRFSGRQFSNSRSEMNVSTLELGDSALYLCASSLDGLASTDTQYFGPGTRLTVL.

This clonotype was recorded many times. The chain couples TRBV7-8 to TRBJ1-5; tentative D call: TRBD1 (6 bases). The V and J ends lost 2 bases and 7 bases respectively, with 9 bases between them. Germline V gene data show CDR1 as SGHVS and CDR2 as FQNEAQ. The CDR3 length is 13 residues. The CDR3 DNA reads as TGTGCCAGCAGCTTAACAGGGAAGCAGCCCCAGCATTTT. Translating gives CASSLTGKQPQHF.

On this clonotype itself: A single base separates this from a much larger clone, so it may be a read error. The chain employs TRBV12-3 or TRBV12-4 and TRBJ2-7, with 11 bases lining up with TRBD2. The CDR3 is made up of 16 amino acids. The V segment lost 3 bases and the J segment 5 bases; nucleotides outside the gene matches: 9. The CDR3 sequence is CASSFSRTSGPHEQYF. As DNA, the CDR3 is TGTGCCAGCAGTTTTAGTAGGACTAGCGGGCCCCACGAGCAGTACTTC.

This clonotype appeared many times. The chain links TRBV20-1 to TRBJ2-7; 9 nucleotides agree with TRBD1. The CDR3 sequence is 16 residues long. The trim removed 1 base at V and 3 bases at J, leaving 10 bases unmatched. CDR1 is DFQATT, CDR2 SNEGSKA, per germline (reference sequence). CDR3 DNA sequence: TGCAGTGCTAGAGCAGACGCCGGGACAGGGATCTACGAGCAGTACTTC. Amino acid sequence: CSARADAGTGIYEQYF.

CDR3 residues: CASSLKGGGSYGYTF. CDR3 nucleotide sequence: TGTGCCAGCAGTTTAAAGGGAGGGGGCTCCTATGGCTACACCTTC. The chain uses TRBV27 and TRBJ1-2; 7 bases line up with TRBD1. The germline V gene has CDR1 MNHEY and CDR2 SMNVEV (reference sequence). The trim removed 2 bases at V and 4 bases at J, leaving 7 bases unmatched. This CDR3 comprises 15 residues.

Concerning this clonotype: This could be a read error, since a much larger clone is one nucleotide away. The chain carries TRBV11-1 and TRBJ2-3; 11 nucleotides line up with TRBD2. V was clipped by 4 bases and J by 0 bases; unmatched bases: 3. The CDR3 extends over 16 amino acids. Germline CDR1 and CDR2: SGHAT and FQDESV (reference sequence). CDR3 amino acids: CASSSWTSGSTDTQYF. The CDR3 coding sequence is TGTGCCAGCAGCTCCTGGACTAGCGGGAGCACAGATACGCAGTATTTT.

This clonotype occurred many times. J is TRBJ2-4 and V is TRBV5-1; TRBD2 might be the D (5 bases). The germline CDR1 and CDR2 sequences are SGHRS and YFSETQ. The CDR3 is 15 residues long. Trimming took off 4 bases at V and 0 bases at J, with 11 bases between the two ends. CDR3 sequence reads: CASSHGLKAKNIQYF. The CDR3 bases are TGCGCCAGCAGCCACGGACTGAAAGCCAAAAACATTCAGTACTTC.

V usage is TRBV30 and J usage is TRBJ1-1; the D is unclear. The V gene's germline CDR1 is GTSNPN and CDR2 SVGIG (reference sequence). The CDR3 length is 15 residues. Trimming shortened V by 0 bases and J by 9 bases, and 20 bases separated the two germline ends. The CDR3 is CAWSVPDSVLGQAFF. In DNA, the CDR3 is TGTGCCTGGAGTGTCCCGGATTCTGTGCTCGGCCAAGCTTTCTTT.

This clonotype occurred a few times. V gene TRBV5-6 combines with J gene TRBJ2-1, with 7 bases identical to TRBD1. The CDR3 runs 15 residues. V dropped 3 bases and J dropped 5; count of bases not matched to a gene: 8. Per the germline V gene, CDR1 is SGHDT and CDR2 is YYEEEE. The CDR3 protein is CASSSLGGRDNEQFF. The CDR3 DNA is TGTGCCAGCAGCTCCTTAGGGGGCAGGGACAATGAGCAGTTCTTC.

This clonotype was found many times. This chain uses TRBV10-3 with TRBJ2-3; perhaps TRBD2 as D (6 bases). Trimming removed 10 bases at V and 0 bases at J, with 11 bases between. The CDR3 spans 13 residues. CDR1 is ENHRY and CDR2 is SYGVKD in the germline V gene. The chain's CDR3 is CATFSGSTDTQYF. CDR3 DNA sequence: TGTGCCACCTTTAGCGGAAGCACAGATACGCAGTATTTT.

In regard to this clonotype: A much larger clonotype is one base distant, so this may be a read error. This rearrangement joins TRBV29-1 to TRBJ2-3; 9 bases are a match to TRBD1. This CDR3 contains 13 residues. The germline CDR1 and CDR2 sequences are SQVTM and ANQGSEA. The V segment lost 8 bases and the J segment 7 bases; nucleotides outside the gene matches: 10. CDR3 in DNA: TGCAGCCATGACAGGGGGTTCGCACATACGCAGTATTTT. Translated, it gives CSHDRGFAHTQYF.

The V and J genes are TRBV27 and TRBJ2-7, with D possibly being TRBD1 or TRBD2 (5 bases each). V was pared by 0 bases and J by 5 bases, with 11 bases between. Germline CDR1 is MNHEY and CDR2 is SMNVEV (reference sequence). There are 14 residues in the CDR3. DNA of the CDR3: TGTGCCAGCAGTTTATCATATGGGACCCACGAGCAGTACTTC. Its translation is CASSLSYGTHEQYF.

This clonotype showed up just a few times. This chain connects TRBV6-5 to TRBJ2-5, with D uncertain. Germline V gene sequence: CDR1 MNHEY, CDR2 SVGAGI. This CDR3 comprises 14 residues. V was trimmed by 2 bases and J by 5 bases, leaving 12 bases between them. CDR3: CASSYVWKTETQYF. The CDR3 bases are TGTGCCAGCAGTTACGTCTGGAAGACGGAGACCCAGTACTTC.

This clonotype was found many times. The chain recombines TRBV29-1 with TRBJ2-7; possible D gene TRBD2, 5 bases. Looked up from germline, CDR1 is SQVTM and CDR2 is ANQGSEA. The CDR3 loop spans 11 amino acids. The V and J ends lost 7 bases and 2 bases respectively, with 9 bases between them. The CDR3 DNA follows: TGCAGCGCCAGCGGACCCTACGAGCAGTACTTC. Protein: CSASGPYEQYF.

The chain couples TRBV11-3 to TRBJ1-1; D is undetermined. CDR1 SGHNT and CDR2 YENEEA come from the germline V gene. CDR3 length equals 15 residues. V lost 1 base and J 4 bases, leaving 13 bases between the germline ends. CDR3 sequence: CASSLGGSMGTEAFF. CDR3 DNA sequence: TGTGCCAGCAGCTTAGGTGGCAGTATGGGCACTGAAGCTTTCTTT.

This clonotype has a count of ten or more. This chain uses TRBV29-1 with TRBJ2-7, with TRBD1 identical over 10 bases. Losses at the gene ends were 7 bases for V and 7 bases for J; bases not matched to a gene: 16. The V gene's germline CDR1 is SQVTM and CDR2 ANQGSEA. This CDR3 contains 15 residues. The CDR3, as DNA: TGCAGCGGAAGGACAGGGGGACCTCATCCTAGGGAGCAGTACTTC. Its translation: CSGRTGGPHPREQYF.

This chain joins TRBV18 and TRBJ1-1; maybe TRBD1 (6 bases). The CDR3 has 15 residues. Germline-derived CDR1 and CDR2 are KGHSH and LQKENI. The V gene lost 5 bases and the J gene lost 4 bases, with 17 bases spanning the gap. CDR3 loop: CASSSSGAGSTEAFF. CDR3 DNA: TGTGCCAGCTCATCCTCAGGGGCAGGGAGCACTGAAGCTTTCTTT.

This clonotype was detected a few times. The chain's CDR3 is CASSLADSNGYTF. In DNA, the CDR3 is TGTGCCAGCAGCTTAGCGGACAGCAATGGCTACACCTTC. This chain connects TRBV7-9 to TRBJ1-2, with D tentatively TRBD1 (6 bases). This CDR3 has 13 residues. V shed 0 bases and J shed 6 bases, with 8 bases lying between them. The germline V gene encodes CDR1 SEHNR and CDR2 FQNEAQ (reference sequence).

This clonotype was recorded at least ten times. This chain uses TRBV20-1 with TRBJ1-4, with unresolved D. The CDR3 covers 15 residues. Germline CDR1 reads DFQATT; CDR2 reads SNEGSKA (reference sequence). The V gene lost 0 bases and the J gene lost 4 bases, with 12 bases spanning the gap. The CDR3 DNA reads as TGCAGTGCTAGAGATCCCGGCAGTTATAATGAAAAACTGTTTTTT. Translated: CSARDPGSYNEKLFF.

This clonotype was detected ten times or more. The chain couples TRBV28 to TRBJ2-7; TRBD2 agrees at 9 bases. CDR3 length equals 14 residues. V lost 8 bases and J lost 0; bases outside the gene matches: 5. The germline V gene has CDR1 MDHEN and CDR2 SYDVKM. The CDR3, as DNA: TGTGCCAGCGAGGCGGGAGGGCCCTCCTACGAGCAGTACTTC. Amino acid sequence: CASEAGGPSYEQYF.

This clonotype showed up just a few times. The rearrangement joins TRBV20-1 to TRBJ1-1, with D possibly being TRBD1 (5 bases). This CDR3 is built from 13 residues. The V gene's germline CDR1 is DFQATT and CDR2 SNEGSKA (reference sequence). Trimming left V 5 bases short and J 4 bases short, with 14 bases between. CDR3 coding DNA: TGCAGTGCTGACATTCCAGGGTCCACTGAAGCTTTCTTT. Translation gives CSADIPGSTEAFF.

This clonotype came up many times. The rearrangement uses TRBV12-3 or TRBV12-4 and TRBJ2-1; TRBD2 matches at 10 bases. CDR3 length: 15 amino acids. V gave up 6 bases and J gave up 7 bases; unmatched junction bases: 9. Here the CDR3 reads CASSSLLAGVNEQFF. The CDR3 DNA reads TGTGCCAGCAGCTCGCTTCTAGCGGGAGTAAATGAGCAGTTCTTC.

The CDR3: CASILGPGTSEAFF. In DNA, the CDR3 is TGCGCCAGCATACTTGGCCCGGGGACGAGTGAAGCTTTCTTT. This chain links TRBV5-1 with TRBJ1-1; possible D gene TRBD1, 5 bases. The V gene's germline CDR1 is SGHRS and CDR2 YFSETQ. The CDR3 covers 14 residues. V gave up 6 bases and J gave up 7 bases, with 19 bases separating them. The variable domain in full, completed from reference TRBV5-1 and TRBJ1-1, reads KAGVTQTPRYLIKTRGQQVTLSCSPISGHRSVSWYQQTPGQGLQFLFEYFSETQRNKGNFPGRFSGRQFSNSRSEMNVSTLELGDSALYLCASILGPGTSEAFFGQGTRLTVV.

This chain uses TRBV5-1 with TRBJ2-7; D may be TRBD1 or TRBD2 (7 bases each). Looked up from germline, CDR1 is SGHRS and CDR2 is YFSETQ. The V and J ends lost 7 bases and 0 bases respectively, with 11 bases between them. This CDR3 contains 13 residues. The CDR3 protein is CASQGGISYEQYF. CDR3 DNA sequence: TGCGCCAGCCAGGGGGGGATCTCCTACGAGCAGTACTTC.

J is TRBJ1-4 and V is TRBV10-3; no firm D call. The germline CDR1 and CDR2 sequences are ENHRY and SYGVKD. This CDR3 has 17 amino acids. Trimming stripped 0 bases from V and 0 bases from J, with 11 bases between. CDR3: CAISESKEGSTNEKLFF. CDR3 DNA sequence: TGTGCCATCAGTGAGTCGAAAGAGGGATCAACTAATGAAAAACTGTTTTTT.

This clonotype has ten or more counts. The gene calls are TRBV6-1 and TRBJ2-2, with D possibly matching TRBD1 (5 bases). Trimming took off 7 bases at V and 2 bases at J, with 17 bases between the two ends. This CDR3 spans 16 amino acids. Germline CDR1 and CDR2: MNHNS and SASEGT. As DNA, the CDR3 is TGTGCCAGCAATGGGGTAGGGGCTACCAACACCGGGGAGCTGTTTTTT. Translation gives CASNGVGATNTGELFF.

The chain uses TRBV30 and TRBJ2-1, with D unresolved. The CDR3 has 11 amino acids. V gave up 0 bases and J gave up 8 bases, with 5 bases separating them. The V gene's germline CDR1 is GTSNPN and CDR2 SVGIG (reference sequence). For the CDR3, the DNA is TGTGCCTGGAGTGTAAGGGATGAGCAGTTCTTC. The encoded protein is CAWSVRDEQFF.

This clonotype was observed at least ten times. V and J are TRBV20-1 and TRBJ1-1, with D hard to call. Between the trimmed V and J ends, which lost 3 bases and 1 base, there was a span of 15 bases. Germline V gene sequence: CDR1 DFQATT, CDR2 SNEGSKA (reference sequence). The CDR3 is made up of 15 amino acids. The CDR3 is CSARKMGRTNTEAFF. DNA of the CDR3: TGCAGTGCTAGGAAAATGGGCAGAACGAACACTGAAGCTTTCTTT.